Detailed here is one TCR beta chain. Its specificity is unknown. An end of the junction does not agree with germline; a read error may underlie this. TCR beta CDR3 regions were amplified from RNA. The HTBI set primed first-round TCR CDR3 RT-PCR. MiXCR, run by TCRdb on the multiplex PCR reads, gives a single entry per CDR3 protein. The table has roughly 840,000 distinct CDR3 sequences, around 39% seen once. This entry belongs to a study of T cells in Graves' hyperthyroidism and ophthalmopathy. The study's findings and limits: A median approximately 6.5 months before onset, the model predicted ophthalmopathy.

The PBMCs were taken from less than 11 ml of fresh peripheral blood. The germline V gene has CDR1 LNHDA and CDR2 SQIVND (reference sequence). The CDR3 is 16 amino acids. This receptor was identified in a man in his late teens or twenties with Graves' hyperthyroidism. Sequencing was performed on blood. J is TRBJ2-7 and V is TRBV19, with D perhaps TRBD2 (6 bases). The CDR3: CPSSIAVGTDGYEQYF. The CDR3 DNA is TGTCCCAGTAGTATAGCGGTCGGGACGGACGGCTACGAGCAGTACTTC.